These 24 T cell receptor beta chains share one sample of origin, sequenced in a study of blood T cell repertoires in COVID-19. Sequenced by immunoSEQ multiplex PCR; TCRdb stores in-frame clones only, minus some. This table holds 97,000 or so clones, about 80% found once. The sequencing input was peripheral blood. The receptors were gathered from a man of 80 years or more with acute or convalescent COVID-19.

V is TRBV6-5 and J is TRBJ2-3; TRBD2 aligns across 7 bases. The CDR3 covers 15 residues. J was trimmed by 0 bases and V by 10 bases; bases with no gene match: 10. The V gene's germline CDR1 is MNHEY and CDR2 SVGAGI. The CDR3 sequence: CATALSGPSTDTQYF. The DNA of the CDR3 is TGTGCCACCGCCCTTAGCGGGCCTAGCACAGATACGCAGTATTTT.

The CDR3 reads CASSLSRYQETQYF. CDR3 sequence (DNA): TGTGCCAGCAGCTTAAGCAGGTACCAAGAGACCCAGTACTTC. The chain couples TRBV7-2 to TRBJ2-5; no definite D call. Germline V gene lookup returns CDR1 SGHTA and CDR2 FQGNSA. The CDR3 loop spans 14 amino acids. V was shortened by 2 bases and J by 0 bases, with 7 bases between the two germline ends.

The chain uses TRBV18 and TRBJ1-1; TRBD1 might be the D (6 bases). The V gene's germline CDR1 is KGHSH and CDR2 LQKENI. With 2 bases removed from V and 1 base from J, the gap between germline ends came to 14 bases. The CDR3 has 16 residues. The CDR3 DNA reads TGTGCCAGCTCACCATCGAGACAGGCGCAGAACACTGAAGCTTTCTTT. Protein: CASSPSRQAQNTEAFF.

The chain combines TRBV29-1 with TRBJ1-4, with 9 bases identical to TRBD1. Unmatched junction bases numbered 5, after V lost 7 bases and J lost 8 bases. Germline CDR1 SQVTM, CDR2 ANQGSEA. This CDR3 contains 12 residues. The DNA for the CDR3 is TGCAGCGCTGGGACAGGGACCGAAAAACTGTTTTTT. Translation gives CSAGTGTEKLFF. Based on the CDR3 plus reference TRBV29-1 and TRBJ1-4, the full variable domain is SAVISQKPSRDICQRGTSLTIQCQVDSQVTMMFWYRQQPGQSLTLIATANQGSEATYESGFVIDKFPISRPNLTFSTLTVSNMSPEDSSIYLCSAGTGTEKLFFGSGTQLSVL.

This chain links TRBV28 with TRBJ2-7; D ambiguous. Germline V gives CDR1 MDHEN, CDR2 SYDVKM. CDR3 length: 13 amino acids. The V and J ends lost 7 bases and 2 bases respectively, with 12 bases between them. The CDR3 coding sequence is TGTGCCAGCACCTTACACACAACCTACGAGCAGTACTTC. It is translated as CASTLHTTYEQYF.

The rearrangement joins TRBV4-2 to TRBJ1-3; tentatively, D is TRBD1 (5 bases). V dropped 0 bases and J dropped 2 bases, with 14 bases sitting between them. This CDR3 is built from 17 residues. Germline V gives CDR1 LGHNA, CDR2 YNFKEQ. In nucleotides, the CDR3 is TGTGCCAGCAGCCAAGATCTCATCCGGGGGGCTGGAAACACCATATATTTT. This codes for CASSQDLIRGAGNTIYF.

CDR3: CASSPRSGRYNEQFF. For the CDR3, the DNA is TGTGCCAGCAGCCCCCGGAGCGGAAGGTACAATGAGCAGTTCTTC. V gene TRBV7-2 combines with J gene TRBJ2-1; possible D gene TRBD2, 5 bases. The CDR3 has 15 amino acids. Germline CDR1 reads SGHTA; CDR2 reads FQGNSA. The V end lost 5 bases, the J end lost 4 bases, and 15 bases lay between the germline ends.

The chain employs TRBV9 and TRBJ2-2; 12 positions match TRBD2. The J segment lost 5 bases and the V segment lost 7 bases, leaving 12 bases of the junction unmatched. The CDR3 covers 17 residues. Germline values: CDR1 SGDLS, CDR2 YYNGEE. CDR3 protein: CASSRTSGAQGTGELFF. For the CDR3, the DNA is TGTGCCAGCTCAAGGACTAGCGGGGCCCAGGGAACCGGGGAGCTGTTTTTT.

J is TRBJ2-1 and V is TRBV5-4; 7 bases map to TRBD2. This CDR3 is built from 18 residues. Germline V lookup: CDR1 SGHNT, CDR2 YYREEE (reference sequence). J lost 5 bases, V lost 5 bases, and 19 bases had no gene match. CDR3 bases: TGTGCCAGCAGTCTGGAGGTAGGCGGGGGAGTTCGTGACAATGAGCAGTTCTTC. Translation: CASSLEVGGGVRDNEQFF.

The chain employs TRBV7-8 and TRBJ1-3, with no clear D. V was clipped by 1 base and J by 1 base, with 11 bases between them. The length of the CDR3 is 16 residues. Germline V gene sequence: CDR1 SGHVS, CDR2 FQNEAQ. The CDR3 coding sequence is TGTGCCAGCAGCTTAGTTTCGCGGTTTTCTGGAAACACCATATATTTT. Protein sequence: CASSLVSRFSGNTIYF.

The chain is built from TRBV11-2 and TRBJ1-1; D may be TRBD1 (6 bases). Deletions cut 5 bases from V and 1 base from J, with 11 bases between. Germline CDR1 SGHAT, CDR2 FQNNGV. The CDR3 is 14 residues long. The DNA of the CDR3 is TGTGCCAGCAGCCGGAGGGGGGGGAACACTGAAGCTTTCTTT. This translates into CASSRRGGNTEAFF.

CDR3 nucleotide sequence: TGTGCCAGTAGCTCCTCGGGAGGGGGCTCCTACGAGCAGTACTTC. Translated, it gives CASSSSGGGSYEQYF. This chain connects TRBV19 to TRBJ2-7, with TRBD2 matching over 8 bases. CDR1 is LNHDA and CDR2 is SQIVND in the germline V gene (reference sequence). V gave up 6 bases and J gave up 0 bases; unmatched junction bases: 7. This CDR3 spans 15 amino acids. The whole variable domain, filled in from reference TRBV19 and TRBJ2-7, reads DGGITQSPKYLFRKEGQNVTLSCEQNLNHDAMYWYRQDPGQGLRLIYYSQIVNDFQKGDIAEGYSVSREKKESFPLTVTSAQKNPTAFYLCASSSSGGGSYEQYFGPGTRLTVT.

The chain employs TRBV3-1 (or the pseudogene TRBV3-2) and TRBJ2-5; perhaps TRBD2 as D (6 bases). Germline lookup yields CDR1 LGHDT and CDR2 YNNKEL (reference sequence). The CDR3 length is 16 residues. V lost 4 bases, J lost 0 bases, and 15 bases lay in between. The CDR3, as DNA: TGTGCCAGCAGCCCGCGGGGCCGCCGGTACCAAGAGACCCAGTACTTC. Protein sequence: CASSPRGRRYQETQYF.

The rearrangement links TRBV18 to TRBJ2-5; 9 nucleotides match TRBD1. The J segment lost 0 bases and the V segment lost 3 bases, leaving 5 bases of the junction unmatched. The V gene's germline CDR1 is KGHSH and CDR2 LQKENI. The CDR3 consists of 16 residues. In DNA form, the CDR3 reads TGTGCCAGCTCACCCCCCGGGACAGGGAACCAAGAGACCCAGTACTTC. It translates to CASSPPGTGNQETQYF. Looking up the rest from reference TRBV18 and TRBJ2-5 gives the full variable domain: NAGVMQNPRHLVRRRGQEARLRCSPMKGHSHVYWYRQLPEEGLKFMVYLQKENIIDESGMPKERFSAEFPKEGPSILRIQQVVRGDSAAYFCASSPPGTGNQETQYFGPGTRLLVL.

J is TRBJ2-5 and V is TRBV10-1, with TRBD2 matching over 7 bases. This CDR3 has 17 amino acids. Germline loops: CDR1 WNHNN, CDR2 SYGVQD (reference sequence). Germline trimming cut 3 bases from V and 2 bases from J; bases unmatched to any gene: 12. The CDR3 nucleotides read TGCGCCAGCAGTGAAAGGGCACCGCTAGCGGTGCAAGAGACCCAGTACTTC. This gives the protein CASSERAPLAVQETQYF.

This rearrangement joins TRBV2 to TRBJ2-1; 15 bases agree with TRBD2. V gave up 6 bases and J gave up 10 bases; unmatched junction bases: 7. CDR3 length: 15 amino acids. CDR1 SNHLY and CDR2 FYNNEI come from the germline V gene. The CDR3 sequence: CASSPRTSGGAEQFF. The CDR3 DNA sequence: TGTGCCAGCAGCCCCAGGACTAGCGGGGGGGCGGAGCAGTTCTTC.

V gene TRBV5-1 combines with J gene TRBJ2-2, with TRBD2 matching over 10 bases. The CDR3 consists of 15 residues. Germline loops: CDR1 SGHRS, CDR2 YFSETQ. With V trimmed by 4 bases and J by 4 bases, 4 bases remained unmatched. The CDR3 bases are TGCGCCAGCAGCACGGGACTAGCGACCACCGGGGAGCTGTTTTTT. As protein: CASSTGLATTGELFF.

This clone came up a few times. This rearrangement joins TRBV9 to TRBJ2-7; D unclear. The germline V gene encodes CDR1 SGDLS and CDR2 YYNGEE. V was pared by 0 bases and J by 1 base, with 5 bases between. This CDR3 contains 13 residues. CDR3: CASSVATSYEQYF. CDR3 coding DNA: TGTGCCAGCAGCGTAGCGACATCCTACGAGCAGTACTTC.

The CDR3 protein is CASSLLRRGDPGEQYF. CDR3 DNA: TGTGCCAGCAGCTTGTTAAGGCGGGGGGATCCTGGGGAGCAGTACTTC. The chain combines TRBV5-8 with TRBJ2-7; 8 nucleotides line up with TRBD2. The CDR3 has 16 amino acids. Trimming took 1 base from V and 7 from J; bases not matched to a gene: 13. Germline loops: CDR1 SGHTS, CDR2 YDEGEE. Variable domain in full (rest from reference TRBV5-8 and TRBJ2-7): EAGVTQSPTHLIKTRGQQATLRCSPISGHTSVYWYQQALGLGLQFLLWYDEGEERNRGNFPPRFSGRQFPNYSSELNVNALELEDSALYLCASSLLRRGDPGEQYFGPGTRLTVT.

The V gene is TRBV7-9, the J gene TRBJ2-1; D not certain. The CDR3 spans 15 residues. Germline V gives CDR1 SEHNR, CDR2 FQNEAQ (reference sequence). V was trimmed by 2 bases and J by 6 bases, leaving 14 bases between them. CDR3 bases: TGTGCCAGCAGCTTAAGAGAGCCTGGGCTCAATGAGCAGTTCTTC. Amino acids: CASSLREPGLNEQFF.

The chain employs TRBV18 and TRBJ2-7; D gene unclear. The CDR3 is 13 residues long. Germline V gene lookup returns CDR1 KGHSH and CDR2 LQKENI. With 3 bases removed from V and 4 bases from J, the gap between germline ends came to 10 bases. The CDR3 DNA reads TGTGCCAGCTCACCGAAGAGAAATTACGAGCAGTACTTC. As protein: CASSPKRNYEQYF.

This rearrangement joins TRBV6-5 to TRBJ1-3, with a tentative D call TRBD1 (5 bases). Deletions cut 0 bases from V and 4 bases from J, with 13 bases between. The germline gives CDR1 MNHEY, CDR2 SVGAGI. There are 16 residues in the CDR3. This CDR3 is CASSYSARAGGNTIYF. In DNA form, the CDR3 reads TGTGCCAGCAGTTACTCCGCCAGGGCAGGGGGAAACACCATATATTTT.

This chain connects TRBV6-2 or TRBV6-3 to TRBJ2-6; D perhaps matches TRBD2 (6 bases). CDR3 size: 17 residues. The germline gives CDR1 MNHEY, CDR2 SVGEGT. Trimming stripped 2 bases from V and 2 bases from J, with 13 bases between. In nucleotides, the CDR3 is TGTGCCAGCAGTTACAGCGATCCGGGGGCTGGGGCCAACGTCCTGACTTTC. This codes for CASSYSDPGAGANVLTF.

The rearrangement uses TRBV12-3 or TRBV12-4 and TRBJ2-7; 10 bases fit TRBD1. The CDR3 is 12 residues long. The J segment lost 6 bases and the V segment lost 6 bases, leaving 2 bases of the junction unmatched. CDR3 sequence reads: CASSRTGGEQYF. Here the CDR3 DNA reads TGTGCCAGCAGCAGGACAGGGGGCGAGCAGTACTTC.